The clone carrying this TCR beta chain was recorded at least ten times. The data originate from a study of spatial heterogeneity in lung cancer. Between the trimmed V and J ends, which lost 4 bases and 5 bases, there was a span of 13 bases. Germline V gene lookup returns CDR1 SQVTM and CDR2 ANQGSEA. The CDR3 is made up of 13 amino acids. Time point noted: sample taken at primary tumor resection. Whole RNA, isolated from tumor, nontumor lung or frozen PBMC, was sequenced without prior sorting. Untreated early-stage non-small cell lung cancer patients, about 70 in total, were the donors. TCRdb passed the 5' RACE reads through MiXCR, listing each CDR3 protein once. The sample has about 26,000 distinct CDR3 sequences, over 10% seen once.

This sequence was found in a female donor with early-stage non-small cell lung cancer. This chain joins TRBV29-1 and TRBJ2-3; D remains unclear. Sequenced here: PBMCs, sampled at surgery. In nucleotides, the CDR3 is TGCAGCGTTGGCTCAACTATGCGAGATACGCAGTATTTT. Encoded protein: CSVGSTMRDTQYF.